Sequencing of this TCR beta chain was carried out in a study of shared clonotypes between healthy human individuals. This CDR3 region has 14 residues. With 4 bases removed from V and 5 bases from J, the gap between germline ends came to 17 bases. Germline-derived CDR1 and CDR2 are SQVTM and ANQGSEA. This clone came up many times. Assay used: immunoSEQ multiplex PCR; TCRdb lists only in-frame clones, some missing. This table holds 100,000 or so clones, 40% to 55% found once. The chain joins TRBV29-1 to TRBJ2-5; TRBD2 might be the D (7 bases). The specimen sequenced was PBMCs. This receptor was identified in a woman aged 35 to 49 in good health. Some clones in this sample may be carry-over from other donors' samples. The CDR3 sequence: CSVVGGGPRETQYF. The CDR3 coding sequence is TGCAGCGTTGTAGGGGGAGGGCCGCGGGAGACCCAGTACTTC.